This TCR beta chain was identified in a study of regulatory dendritic cells for organ transplantation. Points from the study as a whole: Naive T cells showed high diversity, memory cells less, memory CD8+ least. Between individuals, the alloreactive memory CD8+ T cell pool differed considerably. Regulatory dendritic cells appeared to expand memory CD8+ clones less than mature ones.

The V gene lost 1 base and the J gene lost 3 bases, with 8 bases spanning the gap. The germline V gene has CDR1 SGHVS and CDR2 FNYEAQ. The CDR3 is made up of 14 amino acids. Sequencing used immunoSEQ multiplex PCR; TCRdb keeps in-frame clones, though not all of them. The sample carries 30,000 to 40,000 clones, less than 90% recorded once. The count of this clone is one. The antigen is undetermined. Naive CD45RA+ and memory CD45RO+ CD4+ or CD8+ T cells were FACS-sorted. This sequence originates from a human donor in good health. The chain combines TRBV7-6 with TRBJ2-3; no firm D call. Sequencing input: naive CD4+ T cells from blood. The subset is: CD45RA+ naive T cells. CDR3 DNA sequence: TGTGCCAGCAGCTTAGGGCTACCTACAGATACGCAGTATTTT. It codes for CASSLGLPTDTQYF. Variable domain in full (rest from reference TRBV7-6 and TRBJ2-3): GAGVSQSPRYKVTKRGQDVALRCDPISGHVSLYWYRQALGQGPEFLTYFNYEAQQDKSGLPNDRFSAERPEGSISTLTIQRTEQRDSAMYRCASSLGLPTDTQYFGPGTRLTVL.